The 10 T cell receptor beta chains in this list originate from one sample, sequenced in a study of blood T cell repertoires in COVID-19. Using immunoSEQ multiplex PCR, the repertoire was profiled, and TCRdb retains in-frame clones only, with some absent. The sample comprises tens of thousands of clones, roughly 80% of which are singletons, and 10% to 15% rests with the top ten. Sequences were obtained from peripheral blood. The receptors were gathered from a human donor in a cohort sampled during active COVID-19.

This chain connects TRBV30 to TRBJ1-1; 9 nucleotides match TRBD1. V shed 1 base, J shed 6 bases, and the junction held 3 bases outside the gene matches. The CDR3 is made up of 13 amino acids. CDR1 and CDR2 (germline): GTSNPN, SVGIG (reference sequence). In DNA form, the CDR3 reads TGTGCCTGGAGTGGACAGGGGGTTGCTGAAGCTTTCTTT. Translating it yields CAWSGQGVAEAFF.

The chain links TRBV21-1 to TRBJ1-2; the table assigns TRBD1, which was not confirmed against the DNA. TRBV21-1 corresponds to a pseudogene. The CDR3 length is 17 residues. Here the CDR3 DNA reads TGTGCCAGCAGCCACCCCCTATCGAGGACAGTTCCCAATGGCTACACCTTC. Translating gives CASSHPLSRTVPNGYTF.

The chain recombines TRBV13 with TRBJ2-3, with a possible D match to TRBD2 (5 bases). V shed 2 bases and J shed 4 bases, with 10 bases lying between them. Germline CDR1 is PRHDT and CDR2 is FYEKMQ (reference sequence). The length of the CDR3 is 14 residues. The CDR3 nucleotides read TGTGCCAGCAGCTTACCACAGCGGCCAGATACGCAGTATTTT. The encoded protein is CASSLPQRPDTQYF.

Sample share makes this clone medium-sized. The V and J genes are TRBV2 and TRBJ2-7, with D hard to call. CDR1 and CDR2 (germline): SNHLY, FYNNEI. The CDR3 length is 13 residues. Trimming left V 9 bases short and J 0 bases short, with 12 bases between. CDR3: CASVPSSSYEQYF. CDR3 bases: TGTGCCAGTGTGCCGAGTAGCTCCTACGAGCAGTACTTC.

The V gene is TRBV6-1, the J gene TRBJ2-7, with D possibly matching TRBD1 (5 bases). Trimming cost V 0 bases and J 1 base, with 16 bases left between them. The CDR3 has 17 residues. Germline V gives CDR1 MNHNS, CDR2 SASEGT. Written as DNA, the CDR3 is TGTGCCAGCAGTGAAGCGTACGGGCAGACAGTGTCCTACGAGCAGTACTTC. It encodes CASSEAYGQTVSYEQYF.

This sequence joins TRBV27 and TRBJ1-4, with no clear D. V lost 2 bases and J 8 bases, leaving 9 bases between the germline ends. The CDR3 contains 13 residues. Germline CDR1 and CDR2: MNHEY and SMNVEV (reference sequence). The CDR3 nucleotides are TGTGCCAGCAGTTTAACGGCGGGGGAAAAACTGTTTTTT. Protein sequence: CASSLTAGEKLFF.

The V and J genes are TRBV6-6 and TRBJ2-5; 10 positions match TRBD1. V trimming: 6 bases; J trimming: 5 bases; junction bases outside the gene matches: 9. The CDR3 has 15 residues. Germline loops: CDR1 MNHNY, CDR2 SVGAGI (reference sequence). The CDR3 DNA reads TGTGCCAGCAGCTTCGGGACAGGGGATGGGGAGACCCAGTACTTC. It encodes CASSFGTGDGETQYF.

CDR3 protein: CASSQTGEEKLFF. The CDR3 nucleotides are TGTGCCAGCAGCCAGACAGGGGAAGAAAAACTGTTTTTT. The gene calls are TRBV3-1 (or the pseudogene TRBV3-2) and TRBJ1-4; 8 positions match TRBD1. The CDR3 has 13 residues. V lost 3 bases and J lost 8; bases outside the gene matches: 2. Germline lookup yields CDR1 LGHDT and CDR2 YNNKEL (reference sequence).

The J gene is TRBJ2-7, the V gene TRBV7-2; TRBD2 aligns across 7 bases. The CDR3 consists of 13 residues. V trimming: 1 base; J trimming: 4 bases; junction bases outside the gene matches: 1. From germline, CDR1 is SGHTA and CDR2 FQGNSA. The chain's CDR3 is CASSLGAGYEQYF. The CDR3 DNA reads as TGTGCCAGCAGCTTAGGAGCGGGGTACGAGCAGTACTTC.

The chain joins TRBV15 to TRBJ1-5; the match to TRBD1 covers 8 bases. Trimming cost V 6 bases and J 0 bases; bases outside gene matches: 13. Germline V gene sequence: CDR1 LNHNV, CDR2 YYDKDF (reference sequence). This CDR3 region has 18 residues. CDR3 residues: CATSTGTGDSSSNQPQHF. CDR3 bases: TGTGCCACCAGTACCGGGACAGGAGATTCCTCTAGCAATCAGCCCCAGCATTTT. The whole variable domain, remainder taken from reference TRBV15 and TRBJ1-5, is DAMVIQNPRYQVTQFGKPVTLSCSQTLNHNVMYWYQQKSSQAPKLLFHYYDKDFNNEADTPDNFQSRRPNTSFCFLDIRSPGLGDTAMYLCATSTGTGDSSSNQPQHFGDGTRLSIL.